This T cell receptor beta chain derives from a study of blood T cell repertoires in COVID-19. Background on the study: Researchers got acute and convalescent COVID-19 samples from the United States, Italy and Spain. From T cells, B-cell-depleted T cells, or PBMCs came the material, which was cDNA or gDNA.

CDR1 and CDR2 from the germline V gene are MGHRA and YSYEKL. This CDR3 has 15 amino acids. Seattle participants joined during active infection and were tracked over time. Per the authors' pipeline: Amplification of reference gene primers was used by the study to estimate nucleated cell counts. The table came from immunoSEQ multiplex PCR; TCRdb's copy has only in-frame clones and leaves some out. That table is the source of V, J and clone size, and D and trimming were worked out from the DNA. The sample consists of about 300,000 clones, about nine tenths of them appearing once. Comments on this clone: A read error may produce the germline difference seen at one junction end.

Sequencing used peripheral blood. The chain joins TRBV4-1 to TRBJ2-7; D call uncertain. This receptor was obtained from a woman in her thirties with COVID-19, enrolled during active disease. The CDR3 reads CASSPTSDPSYGQYF. The CDR3 DNA reads TGCGCCAGCAGCCCCACCTCCGATCCCTCCTACGGGCAGTACTTC.